This T cell receptor beta chain was identified during a study of CD8 T cells in ankylosing spondylitis. This CDR3 is built from 14 residues. V lost 6 bases and J 8 bases, leaving 14 bases between the germline ends. Libraries for TCR beta were made by quantitative 5'-RACE with molecular barcodes. Each CDR3 protein is one row after TCRdb ran MiXCR on the 5' RACE reads. The sample contains about 540,000 distinct CDR3 sequences, more than 9.5% of which appear only once. Comments on this clonotype: The antigen is not known.

Study results and caveats: Clones linked with disease were CD8+ and fairly uncommon in the peripheral blood. Reportedly, significant enrichment of disease-linked clones occurred in matched ankylosing spondylitis synovial fluid. A TCR beta motif of several highly homologous variants seemed to mark ankylosing spondylitis blood. Prior literature has documented some motif variants in synovial fluid and blood from reactive arthritis.

V is TRBV12-3 or TRBV12-4 and J is TRBJ1-6; a possible D gene is TRBD1 (5 bases). The sample was blood, either unsorted or a sorted T cell fraction (not recorded which). The sequence was collected from a male donor with ankylosing spondylitis. The CDR3 sequence is CASSSWGEDSPLHF. The CDR3 DNA reads TGTGCCAGCAGCAGTTGGGGGGAGGATTCACCCCTCCACTTT.